This passage covers 22 T cell receptor beta chains from one sample sequenced in a study of shared clonotypes between healthy human individuals. Naive CD8 cells lacked CD45RO and underwent positive selection for CCR7, leaving out terminally differentiated effector memory CD45RA+ cells. Libraries were prepared by immunoSEQ multiplex PCR; TCRdb keeps only in-frame clonotypes and omits some of them. This table holds about 2.2 million clones, about 94% found once. The sample taken for sequencing was naive CD8+ T cells from PBMCs. These receptors all stem from a man between 18 and 29 years old in good health. Some clones in this sample may be carry-over from other donors' samples.

This sequence joins TRBV28 and TRBJ2-3; tentative D call: TRBD1 (6 bases). Trimming took 6 bases from V and 3 from J, leaving 16 bases between them. Germline V gene lookup returns CDR1 MDHEN and CDR2 SYDVKM. CDR3 length equals 15 residues. The CDR3 DNA reads as TGTGCCAGCAGCCATTACGACAGGCGGACAGATACGCAGTATTTT. Amino acids: CASSHYDRRTDTQYF.

This chain joins TRBV10-3 and TRBJ2-7; perhaps TRBD1 as D (6 bases). Germline CDR1 ENHRY, CDR2 SYGVKD. V dropped 6 bases and J dropped 4 bases, with 16 bases sitting between them. This CDR3 is 14 amino acids long. CDR3 protein: CAIRKDRGEYEQYF. DNA for the CDR3: TGTGCCATCAGGAAGGACAGAGGAGAGTACGAGCAGTACTTC.

In this sample, this clone turned up once. V usage is TRBV6-6 and J usage is TRBJ1-1; D gene ambiguous. The CDR3 runs to 13 residues. Per germline, CDR1 MNHNY and CDR2 SVGAGI (reference sequence). The ends were cut back, 2 bases at V and 1 base at J, with 5 bases in the middle. CDR3 residues: CASSYHTNTEAFF. Here the CDR3 DNA reads TGTGCCAGCAGTTACCATACGAACACTGAAGCTTTCTTT.

The V gene is TRBV7-8, the J gene TRBJ1-4; D remains ambiguous. The CDR3 is 14 amino acids. V lost 1 base, J lost 5 bases, and 8 bases lay in between. Germline values: CDR1 SGHVS, CDR2 FQNEAQ. CDR3 amino acids: CASSLEWSNEKLFF. The DNA for the CDR3 is TGTGCCAGCAGCTTAGAGTGGAGCAATGAAAAACTGTTTTTT.

V gene TRBV6-5 combines with J gene TRBJ2-7, with D tentatively TRBD1 (6 bases). The V end lost 6 bases, the J end lost 6 bases, and 9 bases lay between the germline ends. Germline CDR1 MNHEY, CDR2 SVGAGI. The CDR3 length is 11 residues. The CDR3 protein is CASRLGGEQYF. The CDR3, as DNA: TGTGCCAGCAGACTAGGGGGCGAGCAGTACTTC.

This clone was seen only once. V gene TRBV6-1 combines with J gene TRBJ1-3; tentatively, D is TRBD1 (6 bases). CDR1 MNHNS and CDR2 SASEGT come from the germline V gene. The ends were cut back, 0 bases at V and 6 bases at J, with 12 bases in the middle. This CDR3 spans 15 amino acids. CDR3 in amino acids: CASSEAGGALNTIYF. The CDR3 DNA follows: TGTGCCAGCAGTGAAGCTGGGGGCGCTCTAAACACCATATATTTT.

The chain employs TRBV27 and TRBJ2-1; D might be TRBD1 (5 bases). Germline V gene lookup returns CDR1 MNHEY and CDR2 SMNVEV (reference sequence). This CDR3 spans 15 amino acids. Trimming stripped 2 bases from V and 4 bases from J, with 12 bases between. Written as DNA, the CDR3 is TGTGCCAGCAGTTTAGCCAGGACACCTTACAATGAGCAGTTCTTC. The encoded protein is CASSLARTPYNEQFF.

The chain is built from TRBV5-4 and TRBJ2-1; TRBD1 agrees at 9 bases. V was clipped by 4 bases and J by 9 bases; unmatched bases: 8. The CDR3 runs to 14 residues. Germline CDR1 and CDR2: SGHNT and YYREEE (reference sequence). This chain's CDR3 is CASSPGTGKGEQFF. DNA for the CDR3: TGTGCCAGCAGCCCAGGGACAGGGAAGGGTGAGCAGTTCTTC.

The chain employs TRBV27 and TRBJ1-5; a possible D gene is TRBD1 (5 bases). This CDR3 spans 16 amino acids. V was trimmed by 6 bases and J by 7 bases, leaving 22 bases between them. Looked up from germline, CDR1 is MNHEY and CDR2 is SMNVEV (reference sequence). For the CDR3, the DNA is TGTGCCAGCAGATTTTCCGGACGGGACTCAAGGCAGCCCCAGCATTTT. Its protein product is CASRFSGRDSRQPQHF.

This clone was counted once. The junction departs from germline at one end; a sequencing error may be responsible. The chain combines TRBV28 with TRBJ2-7; 9 nucleotides align to TRBD1. This CDR3 is 12 amino acids long. Per germline, CDR1 MDHEN and CDR2 SYDVKM. Written as DNA, the CDR3 is TGTGCCAGCAGTTTTGGTCAGGGACAGGGAGACTTC. It is translated as CASSFGQGQGDF.

The DNA of the CDR3 is TGCGCCAGCAGCTTCGGACGGATGGACACCGGGGAGCTGTTTTTT. Amino acids: CASSFGRMDTGELFF. The V and J genes are TRBV5-1 and TRBJ2-2; unclear D gene. The CDR3 is 15 amino acids. V dropped 2 bases and J dropped 3 bases, with 11 bases sitting between them. Per the germline V gene, CDR1 is SGHRS and CDR2 is YFSETQ.

The genes are TRBV15 and TRBJ2-7, with 9 bases that match TRBD1. The length of the CDR3 is 14 residues. Germline trimming cut 8 bases from V and 0 bases from J; bases unmatched to any gene: 5. CDR1 is LNHNV and CDR2 is YYDKDF in the germline V gene (reference sequence). The CDR3 sequence: CATGTGKGSYEQYF. The CDR3 DNA follows: TGTGCCACCGGGACAGGGAAGGGCTCCTACGAGCAGTACTTC.

V usage is TRBV7-3 and J usage is TRBJ2-3; 10 nucleotides agree with TRBD2. This CDR3 is built from 16 residues. Germline V gives CDR1 SGHTA, CDR2 FQGTGA. The V and J ends lost 5 bases and 4 bases, in that order; junction bases with no gene match: 9. The CDR3 sequence: CASSNSLAGAADTQYF. CDR3 bases: TGTGCCAGCAGCAACTCCCTAGCGGGAGCTGCAGATACGCAGTATTTT. The whole variable domain, remainder taken from reference TRBV7-3 and TRBJ2-3, is GAGVSQTPSNKVTEKGKYVELRCDPISGHTALYWYRQSLGQGPEFLIYFQGTGAADDSGLPNDRFFAVRPEGSVSTLKIQRTERGDSAVYLCASSNSLAGAADTQYFGPGTRLTVL.

CDR3 amino acids: CASSTWESTSGANVLTF. The CDR3 DNA reads TGTGCCAGCAGCACATGGGAGTCCACCTCTGGGGCCAACGTCCTGACTTTC. The rearrangement uses TRBV5-8 and TRBJ2-6; perhaps TRBD2 as D (5 bases). CDR3 length equals 17 residues. The V end lost 4 bases, the J end lost 0 bases, and 14 bases lay between the germline ends. Germline values: CDR1 SGHTS, CDR2 YDEGEE.

J is TRBJ1-5 and V is TRBV4-3; a possible D gene is TRBD1 (6 bases). The V end was cut by 0 bases, the J end by 7 bases, with 16 bases between. The CDR3 covers 16 residues. Germline-derived CDR1 and CDR2 are LGHNA and YSLEER. This chain's CDR3 is CASSQDRRSGAQPQHF. For the CDR3, the DNA is TGCGCCAGCAGCCAAGATCGACGGTCAGGGGCCCAGCCCCAGCATTTT.

As to this clone: Other DNA sequences in the sample encode the same CDR3. This chain links TRBV5-4 with TRBJ2-1; possibly TRBD2 for D (5 bases). Trimming shortened V by 1 base and J by 3 bases, and 5 bases separated the two germline ends. In germline, CDR1 is SGHNT, CDR2 YYREEE (reference sequence). This CDR3 comprises 13 residues. Here the CDR3 DNA reads TGTGCCAGCAGCTTGCGGGACTACAATGAGCAGTTCTTC. The encoded protein is CASSLRDYNEQFF.

Turning to this clone: The sample has other DNA sequences that encode this CDR3 too. V gene TRBV9 combines with J gene TRBJ2-1, with TRBD2 identical over 7 bases. The CDR3 runs to 16 residues. From germline, CDR1 is SGDLS and CDR2 YYNGEE. J was trimmed by 4 bases and V by 0 bases; bases with no gene match: 7. CDR3 nucleotides: TGTGCCAGCAGCGTAGTAGGCGGGAGCCCATACAATGAGCAGTTCTTC. As protein: CASSVVGGSPYNEQFF.

V usage is TRBV7-3 and J usage is TRBJ2-1; D remains ambiguous. Germline V CDR1 and CDR2: SGHTA, FQGTGA. The CDR3 is made up of 14 amino acids. The V and J ends lost 1 base and 10 bases respectively, with 14 bases between them. CDR3 nucleotides: TGTGCCAGCAGCTTAAAGGTCGGGTTGTCAGAGCAGTTCTTC. Translation gives CASSLKVGLSEQFF.

The V call is TRBV19, the J call TRBJ2-7, with 7 bases identical to TRBD2. V shed 3 bases and J 3 bases; nucleotides not matched to a gene: 8. The CDR3 is 15 amino acids. The V gene's germline CDR1 is LNHDA and CDR2 SQIVND (reference sequence). DNA for the CDR3: TGTGCCAGTAGTATCACCTGGGGGGGGAACTACGAGCAGTACTTC. It translates to CASSITWGGNYEQYF.

CDR3 residues: CASSEWESYGYTF. DNA for the CDR3: TGTGCCAGCAGTGAATGGGAGAGCTATGGCTACACCTTC. The chain couples TRBV2 to TRBJ1-2; D remains ambiguous. V lost 2 bases and J 4 bases, leaving 8 bases between the germline ends. The CDR3 consists of 13 residues. Germline CDR1 reads SNHLY; CDR2 reads FYNNEI.

The rearrangement links TRBV11-3 to TRBJ1-5; D gene unclear. The V end lost 9 bases, the J end lost 0 bases, and 9 bases lay between the germline ends. Looked up from germline, CDR1 is SGHNT and CDR2 is YENEEA. This CDR3 has 13 residues. DNA of the CDR3: TGTGCCAGTCTCACAGATAGCAATCAGCCCCAGCATTTT. Its protein is CASLTDSNQPQHF.

This chain links TRBV28 with TRBJ2-1, with 14 nucleotides matching TRBD2. This CDR3 is 16 amino acids long. The germline V gene encodes CDR1 MDHEN and CDR2 SYDVKM. V lost 3 bases and J lost 7; bases outside the gene matches: 5. The CDR3 sequence is CASSFRTSGRTNEQFF. CDR3 sequence (DNA): TGTGCCAGCAGTTTTCGGACTAGCGGGAGGACAAATGAGCAGTTCTTC.